The next 18 T cell receptor beta chains were all read from a single sample in a study of blood T cell repertoires in COVID-19. The method was immunoSEQ multiplex PCR; TCRdb's version includes in-frame clones alone and lacks a portion of them. The sample lists tens of thousands of clones, 86% occurring once. The sample comprised peripheral blood. These receptors all come from a man between 45 and 60 years old with active or convalescent COVID-19.

The gene calls are TRBV28 and TRBJ1-6; 9 bases align to TRBD1. The CDR3 runs 15 residues. Per germline, CDR1 MDHEN and CDR2 SYDVKM. V was pared by 5 bases and J by 10 bases, with 9 bases of the junction left unmatched. CDR3 loop: CASSARTGDGSPLHF. DNA of the CDR3: TGTGCCAGCAGTGCCCGGACAGGGGACGGGTCACCCCTCCACTTT.

V gene TRBV18 combines with J gene TRBJ2-7; 8 bases line up with TRBD1. This CDR3 comprises 12 residues. V lost 8 bases to trimming and J lost 3 bases; unmatched junction nucleotides: 3. Germline CDR1 and CDR2: KGHSH and LQKENI. In DNA, the CDR3 is TGTGCCAGCGAGACAGGGGACTACGAGCAGTACTTC. This gives the protein CASETGDYEQYF.

The J gene is TRBJ2-7, the V gene TRBV2; 7 bases map to TRBD1. There are 13 residues in the CDR3. With V trimmed by 5 bases and J by 3 bases, 4 bases remained unmatched. CDR1 and CDR2 (germline): SNHLY, FYNNEI. CDR3 DNA sequence: TGTGCCAGCAGTATGGACAGGAACTACGAGCAGTACTTC. Translating gives CASSMDRNYEQYF.

V and J are TRBV11-2 and TRBJ1-4; 7 nucleotides line up with TRBD1. J lost 7 bases, V lost 3 bases, and 8 bases had no gene match. The CDR3 is 15 amino acids. CDR1 and CDR2 (germline): SGHAT, FQNNGV. DNA for the CDR3: TGTGCCAGCAGCTTCAGGGGGACAGATACTGAAAAACTGTTTTTT. This gives the protein CASSFRGTDTEKLFF.

The CDR3 loop is CASSLQGPIYEQYF. In nucleotides, the CDR3 is TGTGCCAGCAGTTTACAGGGGCCTATCTACGAGCAGTACTTC. This chain links TRBV6-5 with TRBJ2-7; 7 bases agree with TRBD1. The V and J ends lost 4 bases and 3 bases, in that order; junction bases with no gene match: 6. CDR1 MNHEY and CDR2 SVGAGI come from the germline V gene. The CDR3 is 14 residues long.

The genes are TRBV5-1 and TRBJ1-4, with 7 bases lining up with TRBD1. The CDR3 loop spans 16 amino acids. The trim removed 4 bases at V and 8 bases at J, leaving 14 bases unmatched. Germline loops: CDR1 SGHRS, CDR2 YFSETQ. The chain's CDR3 is CASSPYSDREEEKLFF. The CDR3 coding sequence is TGCGCCAGCAGCCCTTACTCAGACAGGGAGGAAGAAAAACTGTTTTTT.

The V and J genes are TRBV5-1 and TRBJ2-7; 10 bases fit TRBD1. The CDR3 has 14 amino acids. CDR1 is SGHRS and CDR2 is YFSETQ in the germline V gene. V lost 2 bases, J lost 6 bases, and 5 bases stayed unmatched. CDR3 DNA: TGCGCCAGCAGCTTTCAGACAGGGGGCCGCGAGCAGTACTTC. Its protein is CASSFQTGGREQYF.

The J gene is TRBJ2-2, the V gene TRBV24-1; 7 nucleotides agree with TRBD1. This CDR3 region has 13 residues. J lost 3 bases, V lost 8 bases, and 2 bases had no gene match. Germline assignment: CDR1 KGHDR and CDR2 SFDVKD. CDR3 region: CATKGQDTGELFF. CDR3 in DNA: TGTGCCACCAAAGGACAGGACACCGGGGAGCTGTTTTTT.

This sequence joins TRBV7-9 and TRBJ2-7, with 8 bases lining up with TRBD1. Germline CDR1 SEHNR, CDR2 FQNEAQ (reference sequence). The CDR3 is 14 residues long. Germline trimming cut 5 bases from V and 6 bases from J; bases unmatched to any gene: 9. DNA of the CDR3: TGTGCCAGCAGCAGGACAGGGCCGGAACTCGAGCAGTACTTC. Its protein is CASSRTGPELEQYF.

The rearrangement joins TRBV19 to TRBJ1-2; TRBD1 aligns across 9 bases. With V trimmed by 6 bases and J by 2 bases, 7 bases remained unmatched. The CDR3 consists of 15 residues. Germline V gene lookup returns CDR1 LNHDA and CDR2 SQIVND (reference sequence). The CDR3 DNA follows: TGTGCCAGTAGAAAAGGGACAGGGCAGAACTATGGCTACACCTTC. Protein sequence: CASRKGTGQNYGYTF.

This chain links TRBV4-3 with TRBJ2-3, with TRBD2 matching over 13 bases. The CDR3 sequence is 16 residues long. V dropped 1 base and J dropped 3; count of bases not matched to a gene: 1. In germline, CDR1 is LGHNA, CDR2 YSLEER. This chain's CDR3 is CASSQGTSGGTDTQYF. The CDR3 DNA follows: TGCGCCAGCAGCCAAGGGACTAGCGGGGGAACAGATACGCAGTATTTT.

The CDR3 sequence is CASRYTGDVTGELFF. In DNA form, the CDR3 reads TGTGCCAGCAGATATACAGGGGACGTGACCGGGGAGCTGTTTTTT. J is TRBJ2-2 and V is TRBV6-5, with TRBD1 matching 7 bases. Germline lookup yields CDR1 MNHEY and CDR2 SVGAGI. CDR3 length equals 15 residues. With V trimmed by 6 bases and J by 5 bases, 9 bases remained unmatched.

The CDR3 nucleotides are TGTGCCAGCACCGGACTAGCGGGAGGGCCCTACGAGCAGTACTTC. It codes for CASTGLAGGPYEQYF. This chain connects TRBV6-5 to TRBJ2-7, with 15 bases identical to TRBD2. Germline-derived CDR1 and CDR2 are MNHEY and SVGAGI. The CDR3 spans 15 residues. Trimming cost V 7 bases and J 2 bases; bases outside gene matches: 3.

V usage is TRBV7-7 and J usage is TRBJ2-2; perhaps TRBD2 as D (7 bases). Trimming took off 1 base at V and 6 bases at J, with 9 bases between the two ends. The CDR3 totals 14 residues. Germline-derived CDR1 and CDR2 are SSHAT and FNYEAQ (reference sequence). CDR3 DNA: TGTGCCAGCAGCTTAGAAGGGGGGGCCGGGGAGCTGTTTTTT. This translates into CASSLEGGAGELFF.

This clone was seen once. V and J are TRBV7-2 and TRBJ1-6, with a tentative D call TRBD1 (5 bases). Trimming shortened V by 5 bases and J by 8 bases, and 19 bases separated the two germline ends. CDR3 size: 16 residues. Germline V gene lookup returns CDR1 SGHTA and CDR2 FQGNSA. CDR3 sequence: CASSPGGGRLDSPLHF. CDR3 nucleotide sequence: TGTGCCAGCAGCCCAGGCGGGGGTAGATTGGATTCACCCCTCCACTTT.

J is TRBJ2-5 and V is TRBV29-1; a weak D match, TRBD1 (6 bases). The germline CDR1 and CDR2 sequences are SQVTM and ANQGSEA. The CDR3 consists of 12 residues. V lost 6 bases and J 0 bases, leaving 8 bases between the germline ends. Here the CDR3 reads CSVRTDQETQYF. CDR3 nucleotide sequence: TGCAGCGTGCGGACAGACCAAGAGACCCAGTACTTC.

V and J are TRBV3-1 (or the pseudogene TRBV3-2) and TRBJ2-1; the match to TRBD2 covers 7 bases. The V segment lost 4 bases and the J segment 5 bases; nucleotides outside the gene matches: 8. Germline lookup yields CDR1 LGHDT and CDR2 YNNKEL (reference sequence). CDR3 length: 15 amino acids. The CDR3 DNA follows: TGTGCCAGCAGCCCCCCCCTAGCGGCCCACAATGAGCAGTTCTTC. Protein: CASSPPLAAHNEQFF.

The genes are TRBV10-3 and TRBJ2-5; D gene unclear. Deletions cut 5 bases from V and 4 bases from J, with 11 bases between. The CDR3 loop spans 13 amino acids. Germline V gives CDR1 ENHRY, CDR2 SYGVKD. The CDR3, as DNA: TGTGCCATCAGTCCGCAGGTCGGAGAGACCCAGTACTTC. Its protein is CAISPQVGETQYF.